This T cell receptor beta chain was sequenced in a study of Graves' ophthalmopathy and Graves' hyperthyroidism. Germline V gives CDR1 SGHDN, CDR2 FVKESK. The V end was cut by 3 bases, the J end by 1 base, with 12 bases between. The CDR3 length is 15 residues. This clonotype was picked up many times. What it binds is not known. Study conclusions and caveats: Most thyroid-expanded clonotypes exceeding 0.001 frequency were also found in blood. Ophthalmopathy could be told apart from stable hyperthyroidism by a 13-signature model (around 90% sensitivity, about 81% specificity).

Hyperthyroidism cases were recent diagnoses of under 2 months' duration in people aged 18 to 65. The sequenced template was RNA, covering the TCR beta CDR3 region. In the first round, RT-PCR was carried out with HTBI primers, and a multiplex PCR formed the second round. TCRdb re-called the multiplex PCR reads with MiXCR, one entry per CDR3 protein. The data hold roughly 600,000 distinct CDR3 sequences, with 35% to 45% observed a single time. The chain carries TRBV14 and TRBJ2-5; a possible D gene is TRBD2 (6 bases). The receptor was derived from an adult man with Graves' hyperthyroidism. Sequencing used peripheral blood or thyroid tissue (not recorded which). Here the CDR3 DNA reads TGTGCCAGCAGCCATAGGACTACCCTCCAAGAGACCCAGTACTTC. It specifies CASSHRTTLQETQYF.